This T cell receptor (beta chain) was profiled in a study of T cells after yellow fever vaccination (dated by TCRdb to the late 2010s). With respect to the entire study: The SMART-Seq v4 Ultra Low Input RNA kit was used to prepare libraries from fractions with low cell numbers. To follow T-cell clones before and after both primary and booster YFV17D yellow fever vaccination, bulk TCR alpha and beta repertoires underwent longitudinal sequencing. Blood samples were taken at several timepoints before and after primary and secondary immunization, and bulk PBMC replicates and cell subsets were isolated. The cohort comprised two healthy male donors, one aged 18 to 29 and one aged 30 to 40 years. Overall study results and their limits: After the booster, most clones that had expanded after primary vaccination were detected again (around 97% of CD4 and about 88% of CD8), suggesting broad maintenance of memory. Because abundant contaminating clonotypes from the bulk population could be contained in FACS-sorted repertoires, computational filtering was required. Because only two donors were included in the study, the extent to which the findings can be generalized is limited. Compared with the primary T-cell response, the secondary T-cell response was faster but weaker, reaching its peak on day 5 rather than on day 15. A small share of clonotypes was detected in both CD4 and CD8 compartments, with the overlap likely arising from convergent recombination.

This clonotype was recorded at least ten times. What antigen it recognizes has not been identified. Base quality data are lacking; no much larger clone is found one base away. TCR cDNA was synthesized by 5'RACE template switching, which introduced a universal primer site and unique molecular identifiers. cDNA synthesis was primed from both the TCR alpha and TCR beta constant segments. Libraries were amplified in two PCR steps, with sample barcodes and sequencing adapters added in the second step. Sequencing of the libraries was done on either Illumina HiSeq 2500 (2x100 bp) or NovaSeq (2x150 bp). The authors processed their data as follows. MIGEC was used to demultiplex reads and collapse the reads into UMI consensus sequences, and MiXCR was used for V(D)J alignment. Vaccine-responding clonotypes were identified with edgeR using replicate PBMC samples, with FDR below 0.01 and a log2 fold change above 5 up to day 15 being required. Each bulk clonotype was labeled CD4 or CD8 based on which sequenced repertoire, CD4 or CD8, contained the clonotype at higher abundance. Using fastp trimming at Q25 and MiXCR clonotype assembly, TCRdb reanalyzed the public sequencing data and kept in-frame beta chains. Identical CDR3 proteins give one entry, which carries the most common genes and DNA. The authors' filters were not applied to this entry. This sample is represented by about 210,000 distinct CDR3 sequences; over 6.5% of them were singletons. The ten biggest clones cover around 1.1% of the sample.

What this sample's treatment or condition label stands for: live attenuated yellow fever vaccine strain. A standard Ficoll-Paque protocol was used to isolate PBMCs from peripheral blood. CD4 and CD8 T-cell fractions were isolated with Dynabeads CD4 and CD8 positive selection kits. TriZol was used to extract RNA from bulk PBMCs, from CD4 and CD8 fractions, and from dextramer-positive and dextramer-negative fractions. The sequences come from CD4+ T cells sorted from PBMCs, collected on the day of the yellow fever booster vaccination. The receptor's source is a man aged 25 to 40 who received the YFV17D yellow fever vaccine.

CDR3 loop: CSASWASGTGELFF. The DNA reads as follows: TGCAGTGCTAGCTGGGCTAGCGGGACCGGGGAGCTGTTTTTT. The chain is encoded by TRBV20-1 joined to TRBJ2-2, and 8 junctional nucleotides match TRBD2. The CDR3 holds 14 amino acids from the cysteine to the phenylalanine. Solely the CDR3 DNA is kept, with 42 bases framed from the first base. The germline V gene (reference sequence) yields DFQATT for CDR1 and SNEGSKA for CDR2. Here V drops 3 bases and J drops 5 bases, and the junction holds 5 bases not matched to any gene.